This entry lists 10 T cell receptor beta chains sequenced from one sample in a study of blood T cell repertoires in COVID-19. Profiled with immunoSEQ multiplex PCR; TCRdb holds only in-frame clones, not every one. This sample has 180,000 or so clones, with roughly 88% found just once. The specimen was PBMCs or T cells enriched from blood (not recorded which). The receptors shown here come from a woman in her sixties who had recovered from COVID-19.

The chain recombines TRBV28 with TRBJ2-3, with TRBD2 matching 10 bases. J lost 0 bases, V lost 8 bases, and 11 bases had no gene match. Germline CDR1 and CDR2: MDHEN and SYDVKM. The CDR3 has 17 residues. The CDR3 here is CASPSRASGGSTDTQYF. For the CDR3, the DNA is TGTGCCAGCCCCTCCCGGGCTAGCGGGGGTAGCACAGATACGCAGTATTTT.

The count of this clone is one. One end of the junction fails to match germline, which may point to a read error. CDR3 DNA sequence: TGCGCCAGCAGCCAAGATGAAATGAGGAGACCCTTGAACTTC. Amino acid sequence: CASSQDEMRRPLNF. V is TRBV4-1 and J is TRBJ2-7; D is undetermined. The CDR3 covers 14 residues. Germline CDR1 is MGHRA and CDR2 is YSYEKL.

The rearrangement joins TRBV7-9 to TRBJ2-5, with TRBD2 matching 13 bases. The CDR3 is 17 residues long. Germline V gene lookup returns CDR1 SEHNR and CDR2 FQNEAQ (reference sequence). V was clipped by 6 bases and J by 2 bases; unmatched bases: 9. CDR3 protein: CASRTGLAGRKQETQYF. CDR3 DNA sequence: TGTGCCAGCAGAACGGGACTAGCGGGACGGAAGCAAGAGACCCAGTACTTC.

This CDR3 reads CASSGSVGNSYNSPLHF. The CDR3, as DNA: TGTGCCAGCAGCGGAAGTGTCGGGAACTCCTATAATTCACCCCTCCACTTT. The chain is built from TRBV2 and TRBJ1-6; D is uncertain. Trimming removed 6 bases at V and 0 bases at J, with 15 bases between. Germline CDR1 is SNHLY and CDR2 is FYNNEI. The CDR3 runs to 17 residues.

This clone was recorded once. This rearrangement joins TRBV21-1 to TRBJ2-7; TRBD2 reflects the table's D call only, with no check against the DNA. TRBV21-1 has pseudogene status. The CDR3 has 16 amino acids. In DNA form, the CDR3 reads TGTGCCAGCAAACCAGGGACTAGCGGCTTAGAGTACGAGCAGTACTTC. It translates to CASKPGTSGLEYEQYF.

The chain couples TRBV6-5 to TRBJ1-1; D not certain. V lost 6 bases to trimming and J lost 4 bases, with 15 bases between them. The CDR3 runs to 14 residues. Germline V CDR1 and CDR2: MNHEY, SVGAGI. The CDR3 DNA reads as TGTGCCAGCAGCCCCGCGGGTCGGGGCACTGAAGCTTTCTTT. This codes for CASSPAGRGTEAFF.

This chain links TRBV7-9 with TRBJ2-7, with TRBD1 matching over 7 bases. The germline V gene encodes CDR1 SEHNR and CDR2 FQNEAQ (reference sequence). J lost 1 base, V lost 5 bases, and 11 bases had no gene match. This CDR3 is built from 16 residues. The CDR3 DNA reads TGTGCCAGCAGCCCACGGACAGGACCAAGGTCCTACGAGCAGTACTTC. This encodes CASSPRTGPRSYEQYF.

This clone was found a few times. The chain combines TRBV11-2 with TRBJ2-2; a possible D gene is TRBD1 (6 bases). The CDR3 covers 15 residues. The germline CDR1 and CDR2 sequences are SGHAT and FQNNGV. Trimming cost V 7 bases and J 6 bases, with 18 bases left between them. CDR3 sequence reads: CASTRGHFASGELFF. The CDR3 nucleotides are TGTGCCAGCACCAGGGGACATTTTGCTTCCGGGGAGCTGTTTTTT.

The V gene is TRBV24-1, the J gene TRBJ2-7; TRBD2 aligns across 8 bases. Unmatched junction bases numbered 8, after V lost 1 base and J lost 4 bases. The CDR3 sequence is 16 residues long. Germline CDR1 is KGHDR and CDR2 is SFDVKD. For the CDR3, the DNA is TGTGCCACCAGTGATTTAGCGGGAGAGGGGGTTTACGAGCAGTACTTC. Translating it yields CATSDLAGEGVYEQYF.

This chain uses TRBV7-2 with TRBJ2-7, with D possibly TRBD1 on 6 matching bases. Germline assignment: CDR1 SGHTA and CDR2 FQGNSA. Between the trimmed V and J ends, which lost 5 bases and 4 bases, there was a span of 12 bases. CDR3 length equals 13 residues. DNA of the CDR3: TGTGCCAGCAGCAAGCAGAGGGGGTACGAGCAGTACTTC. It codes for CASSKQRGYEQYF.